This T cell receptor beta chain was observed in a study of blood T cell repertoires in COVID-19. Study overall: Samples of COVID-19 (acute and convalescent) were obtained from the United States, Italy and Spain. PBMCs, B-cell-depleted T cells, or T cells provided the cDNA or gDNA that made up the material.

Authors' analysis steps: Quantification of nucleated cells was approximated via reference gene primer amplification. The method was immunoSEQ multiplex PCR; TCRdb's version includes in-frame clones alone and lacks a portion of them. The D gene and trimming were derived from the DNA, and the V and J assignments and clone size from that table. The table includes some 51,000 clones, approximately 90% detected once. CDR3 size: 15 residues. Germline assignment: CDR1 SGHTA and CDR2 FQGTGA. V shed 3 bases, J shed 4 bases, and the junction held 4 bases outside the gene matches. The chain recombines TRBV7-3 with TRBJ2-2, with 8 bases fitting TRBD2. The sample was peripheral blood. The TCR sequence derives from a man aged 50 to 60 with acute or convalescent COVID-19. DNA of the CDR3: TGTGCCAGCAGCTTTGGCGCGGGGGGCACCGGGGAGCTGTTTTTT. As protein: CASSFGAGGTGELFF.